Listed here are 4 T cell receptor beta chains from one sample, sequenced in a study of shared clonotypes between healthy human individuals. Assay used: immunoSEQ multiplex PCR; TCRdb lists only in-frame clones, some missing. The table includes 1.5 million to 1.9 million clones, 98% detected once. Material: naive CD4+ T cells sorted from blood. Subset: CD45RA+ positively selected. All receptors derive from a man between 25 and 39 years old in good health.

The chain carries TRBV7-3 and TRBJ2-7, with 11 bases identical to TRBD1. The CDR3 loop spans 15 amino acids. Germline V gene sequence: CDR1 SGHTA, CDR2 FQGTGA. V was clipped by 5 bases and J by 3 bases; unmatched bases: 6. The DNA of the CDR3 is TGTGCCAGCAGCGCGACCGGGACAGGGGGCTACGAGCAGTACTTC. Its translation is CASSATGTGGYEQYF.

To note about this clone: Mismatch with germline at one junction end may stem from a read error. V is TRBV7-7 and J is TRBJ2-5; unclear D gene. Germline assignment: CDR1 SSHAT and CDR2 FNYEAQ (reference sequence). The CDR3 is 13 residues long. The CDR3 DNA is TGTGCTAGCAGCCCCAAGCAGCAAGAGACCCAGTACTTC. Its protein is CASSPKQQETQYF.

A single count supports this clone. V usage is TRBV11-2 and J usage is TRBJ2-7, with D possibly being TRBD2 (6 bases). This CDR3 is built from 15 residues. Germline CDR1 and CDR2: SGHAT and FQNNGV. V gave up 1 base and J gave up 2 bases, with 12 bases separating them. The CDR3 DNA sequence: TGTGCCAGCAGCTTAGGGCGGGACCCGACCTACGAGCAGTACTTC. Encoded protein: CASSLGRDPTYEQYF.

The V call is TRBV6-4, the J call TRBJ2-1; 11 positions agree with TRBD2. Germline V gene lookup returns CDR1 MRHNA and CDR2 SNTAGT. The CDR3 is 14 residues long. The ends lost 8 bases at V and 9 bases at J; junction bases unmatched: 9. The chain's CDR3 is CASSRLAGNTEQFF. CDR3 DNA sequence: TGTGCCAGCTCACGACTAGCGGGAAACACTGAGCAGTTCTTC.